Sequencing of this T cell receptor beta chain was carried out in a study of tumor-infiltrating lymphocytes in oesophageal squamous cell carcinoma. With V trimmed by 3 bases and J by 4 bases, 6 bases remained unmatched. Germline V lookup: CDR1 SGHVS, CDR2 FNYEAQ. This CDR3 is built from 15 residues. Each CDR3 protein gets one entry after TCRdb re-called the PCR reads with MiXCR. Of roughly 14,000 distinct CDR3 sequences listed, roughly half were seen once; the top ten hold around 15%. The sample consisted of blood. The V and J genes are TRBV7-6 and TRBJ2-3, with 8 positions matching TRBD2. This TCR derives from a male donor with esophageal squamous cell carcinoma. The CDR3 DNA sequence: TGTGCCAGCAGCTTTCTGGCGGGAGGAGCAGATACGCAGTATTTT. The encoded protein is CASSFLAGGADTQYF.